These 2 T cell receptor beta chains originate from one sample sequenced in a study of identical twins. TCRdb re-derived calls from the 5' RACE reads in MiXCR, one entry per CDR3 protein. The profile shows about 300,000 distinct CDR3 sequences, 10% to 15% of them singletons. The same data also went into a second study, on yellow fever vaccine responses in identical twins.

Sequencing used CD8+ T cells sorted from blood. All receptors come from a woman aged 18-35 years in good health.

This clonotype was detected ten times or more. The chain carries TRBV24-1 and TRBJ2-3; D may be TRBD1 or TRBD2 (5 bases each). Germline V gene data show CDR1 as KGHDR and CDR2 as SFDVKD. Trimming pared 2 bases from V and 4 bases from J, leaving 12 bases between. The CDR3 is made up of 15 amino acids. The CDR3 region has the DNA TGTGCCACCAGTGATTACTCCAGGGACCCAGATACGCAGTATTTT. Encoded protein: CATSDYSRDPDTQYF.

This chain links TRBV12-3 or TRBV12-4 with TRBJ2-3; no definite D call. The CDR3 runs to 9 residues. Between the trimmed V and J ends, which lost 5 bases and 14 bases, there was a span of 8 bases. Here the CDR3 reads CASSPPSYF. For the CDR3, the DNA is TGTGCCAGCAGTCCCCCTTCGTATTTT.